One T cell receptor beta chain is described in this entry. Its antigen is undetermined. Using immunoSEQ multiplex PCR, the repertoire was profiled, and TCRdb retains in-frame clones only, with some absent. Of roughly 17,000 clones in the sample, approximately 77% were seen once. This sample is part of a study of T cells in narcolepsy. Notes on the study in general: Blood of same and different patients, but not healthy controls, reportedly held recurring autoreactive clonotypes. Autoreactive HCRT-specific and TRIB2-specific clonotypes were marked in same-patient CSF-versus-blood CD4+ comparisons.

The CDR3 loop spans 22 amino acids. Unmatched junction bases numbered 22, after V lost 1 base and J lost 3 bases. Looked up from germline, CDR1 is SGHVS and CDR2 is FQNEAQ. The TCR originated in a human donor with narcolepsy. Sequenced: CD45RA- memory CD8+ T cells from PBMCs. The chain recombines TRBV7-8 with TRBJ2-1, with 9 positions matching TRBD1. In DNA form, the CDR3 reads TGTGCCAGCAGCTTAGTCCCTACAGGGGGCGAGTATAGGGTGAGGCTCTACAATGAGCAGTTCTTC. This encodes CASSLVPTGGEYRVRLYNEQFF.